Each of the 10 T cell receptor beta chains below was sequenced from the same sample in a study of shared clonotypes between healthy human individuals (dated by TCRdb to between 2020 and 2021). The library was prepared using the immunoSEQ multiplex PCR assay. TCRdb took this table from immuneACCESS and kept in-frame rearrangements with V and J called. Such tables lack part of the clones; where checked against another copy, unresolved V genes explain under half of the gap, and the rest is unexplained. Counted in this sample were about 2.5 million clones; 85% to 95% of them appeared once. The ten most abundant clones make up 0.37% of the sample. Sequencing was done on a sample of naive CD4+ T cells from PBMCs. What the cell subset or site label conveys for this sample: CD45RA+ positively selected. The receptors originated from a man younger than 30 in good health. Some clones in this sample may be carry-over from other donors' samples.

V is TRBV7-2 and J is TRBJ1-2; possible D gene TRBD1, 5 bases. The CDR3 spans 15 residues. Trimming shortened V by 0 bases and J by 5 bases, and 13 bases separated the two germline ends. The germline V gene has CDR1 SGHTA and CDR2 FQGNSA. The CDR3 nucleotides read TGTGCCAGCAGCTTAGCCGGGACTGCGGGTTATGGCTACACCTTC. Its protein product is CASSLAGTAGYGYTF. Using reference TRBV7-2 and TRBJ1-2 for the parts outside the CDR3, the full variable domain is GAGVSQSPSNKVTEKGKDVELRCDPISGHTALYWYRQSLGQGLEFLIYFQGNSAPDKSGLPSDRFSAERTGGSVSTLTIQRTQQEDSAVYLCASSLAGTAGYGYTFGSGTRLTVV.

This chain links TRBV7-9 with TRBJ1-1; D remains ambiguous. Trimming took off 1 base at V and 5 bases at J, with 8 bases between the two ends. The CDR3 is 13 residues long. Per the germline V gene, CDR1 is SEHNR and CDR2 is FQNEAQ (reference sequence). CDR3 DNA: TGTGCCAGCAGCTTAGGTTCGCGGACTGAAGCTTTCTTT. It yields the protein CASSLGSRTEAFF.

This chain uses TRBV6-4 with TRBJ1-2, with 7 bases lining up with TRBD1. The CDR3 runs 15 residues. With V trimmed by 6 bases and J by 2 bases, 9 bases remained unmatched. Germline V gene lookup returns CDR1 MRHNA and CDR2 SNTAGT. The chain's CDR3 is CASRPAEGANYGYTF. The CDR3 DNA sequence: TGTGCCAGCAGGCCGGCGGAGGGGGCGAACTATGGCTACACCTTC.

This clone was recorded once. The rearrangement joins TRBV7-8 to TRBJ1-1; D not resolved. Per the germline V gene, CDR1 is SGHVS and CDR2 is FQNEAQ. This CDR3 contains 15 residues. V was pared by 4 bases and J by 1 base, with 13 bases between. CDR3 amino acids: CASSSYRATNTEAFF. CDR3 DNA sequence: TGTGCCAGCAGCTCGTACCGGGCCACGAACACTGAAGCTTTCTTT.

The chain carries TRBV5-6 and TRBJ2-1; D is possibly TRBD2 (6 bases). CDR3 length: 14 amino acids. The germline CDR1 and CDR2 sequences are SGHDT and YYEEEE. Trimming took 3 bases from V and 8 from J, leaving 15 bases between them. CDR3 sequence reads: CASSSQTSRDEQFF. CDR3 coding DNA: TGTGCCAGCAGCTCCCAGACTAGTCGCGATGAGCAGTTCTTC.

The chain has TRBV19 and TRBJ1-4; 7 nucleotides agree with TRBD1. Germline assignment: CDR1 LNHDA and CDR2 SQIVND (reference sequence). The trim removed 7 bases at V and 7 bases at J, leaving 12 bases unmatched. The CDR3 contains 15 residues. CDR3 bases: TGTGCCAGTAAAGATCCAGGGGGGAGCGGTGAAAAACTGTTTTTT. Protein: CASKDPGGSGEKLFF.

The rearrangement uses TRBV10-3 and TRBJ1-3; no clear D. V was pared by 2 bases and J by 5 bases, with 10 bases between. The CDR3 sequence is 14 residues long. Germline loops: CDR1 ENHRY, CDR2 SYGVKD. In DNA, the CDR3 is TGTGCCATCAGTGAGAATGGGGATAGAAACACCATATATTTT. It specifies CAISENGDRNTIYF.

Of note for this clone: Other nucleotide sequences in the sample specify the same CDR3. The gene calls are TRBV5-1 and TRBJ1-2; no definite D call. Trimming stripped 1 base from V and 3 bases from J, with 7 bases between. The CDR3 runs to 13 residues. Germline values: CDR1 SGHRS, CDR2 YFSETQ. Written as DNA, the CDR3 is TGCGCCAGCAGCTTGACCGGGGACTATGGCTACACCTTC. The encoded protein is CASSLTGDYGYTF.

The rearrangement uses TRBV30 and TRBJ1-4, with D unclear. CDR3 length equals 13 residues. Trimming removed 2 bases at V and 5 bases at J, with 9 bases between. Germline CDR1 is GTSNPN and CDR2 is SVGIG (reference sequence). As DNA, the CDR3 is TGTGCCTGGAGTAGGACCGTGAATGAAAAACTGTTTTTT. It translates to CAWSRTVNEKLFF.

Of note for this clone: Other DNA sequences in the same sample also yield this CDR3. The chain joins TRBV15 to TRBJ2-7; TRBD2 matches 11 bases. Germline V gene lookup returns CDR1 LNHNV and CDR2 YYDKDF (reference sequence). This CDR3 contains 15 residues. V lost 2 bases and J lost 1; bases outside the gene matches: 1. The CDR3 DNA is TGTGCCACCAGCAGAAGACTAGCGGGATCCTACGAGCAGTACTTC. Translated, it gives CATSRRLAGSYEQYF.